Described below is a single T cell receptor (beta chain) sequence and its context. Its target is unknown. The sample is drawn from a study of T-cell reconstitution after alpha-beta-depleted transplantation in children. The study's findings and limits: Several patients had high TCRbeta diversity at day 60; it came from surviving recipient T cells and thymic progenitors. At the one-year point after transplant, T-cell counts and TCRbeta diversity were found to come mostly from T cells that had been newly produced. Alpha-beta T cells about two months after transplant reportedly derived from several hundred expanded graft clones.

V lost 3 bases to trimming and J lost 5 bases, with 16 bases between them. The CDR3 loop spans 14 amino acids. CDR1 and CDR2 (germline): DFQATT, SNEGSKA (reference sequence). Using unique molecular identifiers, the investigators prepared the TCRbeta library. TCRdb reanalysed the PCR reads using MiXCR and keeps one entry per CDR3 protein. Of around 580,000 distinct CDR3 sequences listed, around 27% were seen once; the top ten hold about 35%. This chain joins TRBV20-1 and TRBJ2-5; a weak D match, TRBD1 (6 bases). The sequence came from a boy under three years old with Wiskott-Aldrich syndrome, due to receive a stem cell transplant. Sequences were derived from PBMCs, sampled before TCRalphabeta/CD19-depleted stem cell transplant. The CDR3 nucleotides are TGCAGTGCTAGCGGAACAGGGATGAGGGAGACCCAGTACTTC. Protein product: CSASGTGMRETQYF.